This TCR beta chain was sequenced in a study of beta chain features in type 1 diabetes. Reverse transcribing all isolated RNA meant expressed TCRB transcripts were sequenced. The assay was immunoSEQ multiplex PCR, and TCRdb's table has in-frame clones only and misses some. The table has approximately 120,000 clones, 15% to 20% seen once; the top ten hold 2.6%. Study-wide results and limits: People with Type 1 diabetes carried modestly yet significantly shorter TCRB CDR3s in all four CD4+ subsets.

The CDR3 totals 12 residues. Per the germline V gene, CDR1 is GTSNPN and CDR2 is SVGIG (reference sequence). V lost 2 bases, J lost 11 bases, and 15 bases lay in between. In regard to this clone: Its antigen remains unidentified.

The J gene is TRBJ2-5, the V gene TRBV30; D is undetermined. The sequencing input was central memory CD4+ T cells from blood. This sequence originates from a man between 18 and 29 years old with type 1 diabetes. The CDR3 DNA is TGTGCCTGGAGTTTGCAAGGGATAGAGCAGTACTTC. This codes for CAWSLQGIEQYF.